This TCR beta chain originates from a study of T cells in Graves' hyperthyroidism and ophthalmopathy. The study included ophthalmopathy patients with Clinical Activity Score at least 3, NOSPECS grade at least 4 and duration under 3 months. PBMCs were sourced from less than 12 ml fresh peripheral blood. Amplified regions were TCR beta CDR3 sequences from RNA transcripts. The HTBI primer set drove a first-round RT-PCR of the TCR CDR3. TCRdb re-called the multiplex PCR reads with MiXCR, one entry per CDR3 protein. The sample lists approximately 600,000 distinct CDR3 sequences, 14% to 15% occurring once. The V and J ends lost 2 bases and 12 bases, in that order; junction bases with no gene match: 10. The CDR3 runs 15 residues. CDR1 and CDR2 from the germline V gene are MDHEN and SYDVKM. Broader study findings: Blood samples included most of the expanded thyroid clonotypes exceeding 0.001.

This clonotype was seen many times. Its antigen remains unidentified. This sequence was found in a woman aged 40 to 50 with Graves' ophthalmopathy. Specimen: blood. The chain joins TRBV28 to TRBJ1-2, with TRBD1 identical over 12 bases. The DNA of the CDR3 is TGTGCCAGCAGTTTAGAGGGACAGGGGGCCACGATCCACACCTTC. Protein: CASSLEGQGATIHTF.